Presented here are 28 T cell receptor beta chains from one specimen sequenced in a study of brain T cells in children with intractable seizures. Here immunoSEQ multiplex PCR was the method, and the copy in TCRdb shows in-frame clones only, minus some. Among hundreds of thousands of clones listed, about 94% were seen once. Time point defined: blood from clinic visit 5 months post-surgery; TSC patient then seizure free. Sequenced here: peripheral blood, sampled roughly 5 months after surgery. These receptor sequences come from a boy younger than two with tuberous sclerosis and intractable seizures.

The chain joins TRBV2 to TRBJ2-3; 10 bases are a match to TRBD2. Germline CDR1 SNHLY, CDR2 FYNNEI. The CDR3 consists of 17 residues. The V gene end was trimmed by 8 bases and the J gene end by 0 bases; junction bases not matched to a gene: 11. The CDR3 spells CASSIAGGPFSTDTQYF. In nucleotides, the CDR3 is TGTGCCAGCTCAATAGCGGGGGGCCCTTTCAGCACAGATACGCAGTATTTT.

This chain links TRBV19 with TRBJ2-1, with 8 bases matching TRBD2. Germline V gene sequence: CDR1 LNHDA, CDR2 SQIVND (reference sequence). Germline trimming cut 5 bases from V and 7 bases from J; bases unmatched to any gene: 7. This CDR3 region has 14 residues. The CDR3 protein is CASSRWGGRNEQFF. The CDR3 nucleotides read TGTGCCAGTAGTCGTTGGGGCGGGAGGAATGAGCAGTTCTTC.

J is TRBJ2-7 and V is TRBV11-2; 7 nucleotides line up with TRBD2. Germline lookup yields CDR1 SGHAT and CDR2 FQNNGV. The V gene end was trimmed by 3 bases and the J gene end by 0 bases; junction bases not matched to a gene: 5. CDR3 length: 15 residues. Written as DNA, the CDR3 is TGTGCCAGCAGCTTGGGGACTACTAGCTCCTACGAGCAGTACTTC. It codes for CASSLGTTSSYEQYF.

The chain uses TRBV9 and TRBJ1-3; D gene unclear. V was cut by 0 bases and J by 0 bases, with 4 bases left in between. Germline lookup yields CDR1 SGDLS and CDR2 YYNGEE. CDR3 length: 14 residues. CDR3 DNA sequence: TGTGCCAGCAGCGTAGGGGTCTCTGGAAACACCATATATTTT. Encoded protein: CASSVGVSGNTIYF.

This chain links TRBV20-1 with TRBJ2-1; 13 nucleotides agree with TRBD2. Germline trimming cut 3 bases from V and 10 bases from J; bases unmatched to any gene: 12. The CDR3 runs to 16 residues. In germline, CDR1 is DFQATT, CDR2 SNEGSKA (reference sequence). The CDR3 DNA sequence: TGCAGTGCTAGTCCCACGCGAGGACTAGCGGGGGTGGAGCAGTTCTTC. It specifies CSASPTRGLAGVEQFF.

The J gene is TRBJ2-3, the V gene TRBV9; D uncertain. Trimming cost V 1 base and J 1 base, with 4 bases left between them. Germline CDR1 reads SGDLS; CDR2 reads YYNGEE. The CDR3 contains 13 residues. In DNA, the CDR3 is TGTGCCAGCAGCGTACAGGGCACAGATACGCAGTATTTT. This sequence encodes CASSVQGTDTQYF.

The chain links TRBV25-1 to TRBJ2-7; maybe TRBD1 (8 bases). CDR1 and CDR2 (germline): MGHDK, SYGVNS. The CDR3 is 15 amino acids. Between the trimmed V and J ends, which lost 5 bases and 4 bases, there was a span of 18 bases. The CDR3 nucleotides read TGTGCCAGCAGTCACGGACAGGGAGGGTTATACGAGCAGTACTTC. Its protein is CASSHGQGGLYEQYF.

V usage is TRBV6-5 and J usage is TRBJ1-1; no definite D call. Trimming took 3 bases from V and 6 from J, leaving 14 bases between them. Per germline, CDR1 MNHEY and CDR2 SVGAGI. This CDR3 is built from 14 residues. The CDR3 coding sequence is TGTGCCAGCAGTTATCAGAGAAGACTCGCTGAAGCTTTCTTT. Protein product: CASSYQRRLAEAFF.

The chain carries TRBV12-3 or TRBV12-4 and TRBJ2-7; TRBD1 matches 8 bases. This CDR3 comprises 13 residues. V was clipped by 6 bases and J by 3 bases; unmatched bases: 4. The CDR3 nucleotides are TGTGCCAGCAGCCCGACAGGGGTCTACGAGCAGTACTTC. It is translated as CASSPTGVYEQYF.

V is TRBV18 and J is TRBJ1-2; D may be TRBD1 (6 bases). Germline CDR1 reads KGHSH; CDR2 reads LQKENI. This CDR3 is 15 amino acids long. V shed 0 bases and J shed 4 bases, with 12 bases lying between them. The CDR3 bases are TGTGCCAGCTCACCACCGGATTTGACAGGCTATGGCTACACCTTC. It encodes CASSPPDLTGYGYTF.

To note about this clone: One junction end disagrees with the germline gene, perhaps due to a read error. The chain links TRBV30 to TRBJ1-2; D remains unclear. CDR3 size: 14 residues. Germline lookup yields CDR1 GTSNPN and CDR2 SVGIG (reference sequence). The CDR3 DNA sequence: TGTGCCTGGAGTGTAGGCGTTATTAACGATGGCTACACCTTC. Protein: CAWSVGVINDGYTF.

The chain combines TRBV5-5 with TRBJ1-1; D is perhaps TRBD1 (6 bases). The CDR3 has 13 amino acids. Germline V gene data show CDR1 as SGHKS and CDR2 as YYEKEE (reference sequence). With 9 bases removed from V and 0 bases from J, the gap between germline ends came to 12 bases. CDR3 in DNA: TGTGCCACCAGGACAGATATGAACACTGAAGCTTTCTTT. It encodes CATRTDMNTEAFF.

This chain joins TRBV5-6 and TRBJ2-5; TRBD2 matches at 8 bases. V shed 6 bases, J shed 3 bases, and the junction held 13 bases outside the gene matches. CDR3 length equals 16 residues. Germline V gene sequence: CDR1 SGHDT, CDR2 YYEEEE. The DNA of the CDR3 is TGTGCCAGCACCTTACTCCTATCGACTAGCGAAGAGACCCAGTACTTC. It is translated as CASTLLLSTSEETQYF.

The rearrangement joins TRBV11-2 to TRBJ2-3; TRBD2 agrees at 11 bases. Germline loops: CDR1 SGHAT, CDR2 FQNNGV. CDR3 length: 17 residues. After removal of 3 bases from V and 1 base from J, the junction contained 6 bases not matched to a gene. In DNA, the CDR3 is TGTGCCAGCAGCTTTCTTACTAGCGGGGGCCGCACAGATACGCAGTATTTT. It is translated as CASSFLTSGGRTDTQYF.

The genes are TRBV2 and TRBJ1-1, with 8 bases lining up with TRBD1. The V and J ends lost 4 bases and 5 bases, in that order; junction bases with no gene match: 6. Per the germline V gene, CDR1 is SNHLY and CDR2 is FYNNEI. The CDR3 sequence is 14 residues long. In DNA form, the CDR3 reads TGTGCCAGCAGTGTTATACAGGGGGGGACTGAAGCTTTCTTT. It specifies CASSVIQGGTEAFF.

This clone has only one observation. The chain links TRBV6-5 to TRBJ2-7; a weak D match, TRBD1 (6 bases). The germline V and J ends were trimmed by 6 bases and 2 bases, with 17 bases remaining between them. The CDR3 contains 15 residues. Germline V gene sequence: CDR1 MNHEY, CDR2 SVGAGI. This chain's CDR3 is CASSLQGNGPYEQYF. In DNA, the CDR3 is TGTGCCAGCAGCCTACAGGGAAACGGGCCCTACGAGCAGTACTTC.

The V call is TRBV11-3, the J call TRBJ2-7, with D tentatively TRBD1 (6 bases). This CDR3 region has 13 residues. CDR1 and CDR2 (germline): SGHNT, YENEEA. Trimming pared 5 bases from V and 3 bases from J, leaving 11 bases between. CDR3 DNA sequence: TGTGCCAGCAGCACGGGACACAACTACGAGCAGTACTTC. Protein: CASSTGHNYEQYF.

The chain has TRBV5-6 and TRBJ1-5; 7 bases line up with TRBD1. The CDR3 contains 18 residues. With 3 bases clipped from V and 0 bases from J, the junction kept 12 bases outside the gene matches. The germline gives CDR1 SGHDT, CDR2 YYEEEE. This CDR3 reads CASSSGRGLEYSNQPQHF. CDR3 in DNA: TGTGCCAGCAGCTCCGGAAGGGGGCTAGAATATAGCAATCAGCCCCAGCATTTT.

Here the CDR3 DNA reads TGTGCCTGGAGTGTAGGTACTGAGGGGGCGGCTTTCTTT. Protein: CAWSVGTEGAAFF. The gene calls are TRBV30 and TRBJ1-1; 7 nucleotides agree with TRBD1. V gave up 0 bases and J gave up 11 bases; unmatched junction bases: 9. Germline V gene data show CDR1 as GTSNPN and CDR2 as SVGIG (reference sequence). This CDR3 spans 13 amino acids. Drawing the rest from reference TRBV30 and TRBJ1-1, the complete variable domain is SQTIHQWPATLVQPVGSPLSLECTVEGTSNPNLYWYRQAAGRGLQLLFYSVGIGQISSEVPQNLSASRPQDRQFILSSKKLLLSDSGFYLCAWSVGTEGAAFFGQGTRLTVV.

The chain links TRBV7-6 to TRBJ2-3; possible D gene TRBD1, 5 bases. The CDR3 covers 18 residues. The ends were cut back, 0 bases at V and 0 bases at J, with 16 bases in the middle. From germline, CDR1 is SGHVS and CDR2 FNYEAQ. CDR3 sequence: CASSLALVRASSTDTQYF. The CDR3, as DNA: TGTGCCAGCAGCTTAGCGCTGGTCAGGGCCTCTAGCACAGATACGCAGTATTTT.

The chain joins TRBV29-1 to TRBJ1-1; D may be TRBD1 (5 bases). V dropped 3 bases and J dropped 4 bases, with 9 bases sitting between them. The CDR3 spans 12 residues. Per the germline V gene, CDR1 is SQVTM and CDR2 is ANQGSEA. Here the CDR3 reads CSVEGVGTEAFF. CDR3 coding DNA: TGCAGCGTTGAGGGGGTAGGCACTGAAGCTTTCTTT.

The count of this clone is one. This sequence joins TRBV29-1 and TRBJ2-7; D is undetermined. V lost 6 bases, J lost 5 bases, and 8 bases lay in between. The CDR3 length is 10 residues. The germline CDR1 and CDR2 sequences are SQVTM and ANQGSEA. CDR3 in amino acids: CSVMDHEQYF. The CDR3 nucleotides read TGCAGCGTCATGGACCACGAGCAGTACTTC.

The rearrangement links TRBV11-2 to TRBJ2-2; 7 bases map to TRBD2. Unmatched junction bases numbered 9, after V lost 5 bases and J lost 3 bases. The V gene's germline CDR1 is SGHAT and CDR2 FQNNGV. CDR3 length: 16 residues. The CDR3: CASSPRGGEYTGELFF. The CDR3, as DNA: TGTGCCAGCAGCCCCCGTGGGGGGGAGTACACCGGGGAGCTGTTTTTT.

This clone has only one observation. The chain has TRBV7-9 and TRBJ1-1, with unresolved D. Germline lookup yields CDR1 SEHNR and CDR2 FQNEAQ (reference sequence). Trimming left V 6 bases short and J 4 bases short, with 15 bases between. CDR3 length: 14 amino acids. The CDR3 region is CASSLPPVRTEAFF. As DNA, the CDR3 is TGTGCCAGCAGTCTTCCTCCGGTTCGCACTGAAGCTTTCTTT. Using reference TRBV7-9 and TRBJ1-1 for the parts outside the CDR3, the full variable domain is DTGVSQNPRHKITKRGQNVTFRCDPISEHNRLYWYRQTLGQGPEFLTYFQNEAQLEKSRLLSDRFSAERPKGSFSTLEIQRTEQGDSAMYLCASSLPPVRTEAFFGQGTRLTVV.

This clone was picked up a small number of times. The genes are TRBV30 and TRBJ1-1; no clear D gene. Trimming took off 4 bases at V and 4 bases at J, with 4 bases between the two ends. The CDR3 totals 10 residues. Germline V gives CDR1 GTSNPN, CDR2 SVGIG (reference sequence). The CDR3 DNA reads TGTGCCTGGACAGCCACTGAAGCTTTCTTT. This translates into CAWTATEAFF.

This clone was seen once. The chain recombines TRBV11-2 with TRBJ1-5; no clear D. From germline, CDR1 is SGHAT and CDR2 FQNNGV. The CDR3 contains 17 residues. V was shortened by 1 base and J by 1 base, with 14 bases between the two germline ends. CDR3 DNA: TGTGCCAGCAGCTTAGGGGTGTCTGGGGAGAGCAATCAGCCCCAGCATTTT. Amino acids: CASSLGVSGESNQPQHF.

This clone was recorded once. The rearrangement links TRBV6-6 to TRBJ1-2; weak D call: TRBD1 (5 bases). Looked up from germline, CDR1 is MNHNY and CDR2 is SVGAGI (reference sequence). V was shortened by 0 bases and J by 4 bases, with 12 bases between the two germline ends. This CDR3 has 15 amino acids. CDR3 protein: CASSYSRGDSYGYTF. In DNA form, the CDR3 reads TGTGCCAGCAGTTACTCTCGGGGAGACAGCTATGGCTACACCTTC.

The count of this clone is one. The gene calls are TRBV19 and TRBJ1-2, with TRBD1 identical over 9 bases. V shed 4 bases and J 2 bases; nucleotides not matched to a gene: 2. The CDR3 is 14 amino acids. Germline V lookup: CDR1 LNHDA, CDR2 SQIVND (reference sequence). In DNA, the CDR3 is TGTGCCAGTAGTAGGGACAGGGAAAACTATGGCTACACCTTC. Protein: CASSRDRENYGYTF.